The clone carrying this T cell receptor (beta chain) was recorded at least ten times. The V and J ends lost 0 bases and 11 bases respectively, with 10 bases between them. The CDR3 totals 11 residues. Germline loops: CDR1 GTSNPN, CDR2 SVGIG (reference sequence). Using its own MiXCR run on the 5' RACE reads, TCRdb lists one record per CDR3 protein. This table has around 140,000 distinct CDR3 sequences, 3% to 4% appearing once. This entry comes from a study of identical twins. The V and J genes are TRBV30 and TRBJ1-1, with unresolved D. The receptor's source is a young man in good health. Sequenced: memory T cells sorted from blood. CDR3 residues: CAWSVLTGAFF. The CDR3 nucleotides are TGTGCCTGGAGTGTCCTGACGGGGGCTTTCTTT.